The 30 T cell receptor beta chains presented below share a single source sample, sequenced in a study of T cells of healthy individuals. TCRdb recomputed calls from the 5' RACE reads with MiXCR, one row per CDR3 protein. The repertoire holds about 82,000 distinct CDR3 sequences, with approximately 5.4% as singletons. The receptors come from a female donor in good health.

In its sample, this clonotype was seen many times. This sequence joins TRBV6-2 or TRBV6-3 and TRBJ2-7; D tentatively fits TRBD1 or TRBD2 (6 bases each). Trimming cost V 1 base and J 0 bases, with 10 bases left between them. CDR3 length: 15 amino acids. Looked up from germline, CDR1 is MNHEY and CDR2 is SVGEGT. This CDR3 reads CASSYWGASSYEQYF. CDR3 bases: TGTGCCAGCAGTTACTGGGGGGCCAGCTCCTACGAGCAGTACTTC.

In this sample, this clonotype turned up a few times. This chain joins TRBV28 and TRBJ1-6; D might be TRBD1 (5 bases). Germline-derived CDR1 and CDR2 are MDHEN and SYDVKM. Trimming removed 1 base from V and 10 bases from J, with 20 bases in between. The CDR3 consists of 17 residues. This chain's CDR3 is CASSLYSQGLRSSPLHF. As DNA, the CDR3 is TGTGCCAGCAGTTTATATTCGCAGGGCCTCAGGAGCTCACCCCTCCACTTT.

At least ten counts were recorded for this clonotype. V and J are TRBV25-1 and TRBJ1-4; 9 nucleotides align to TRBD1. The CDR3 is 14 amino acids. The germline V gene has CDR1 MGHDK and CDR2 SYGVNS. Germline trimming cut 7 bases from V and 11 bases from J; bases unmatched to any gene: 11. The CDR3 spells CASTYTGGPPKLFF. DNA of the CDR3: TGTGCCAGCACCTATACAGGGGGCCCTCCTAAACTGTTTTTT.

In regard to this clonotype: This may come from a read error, since a much larger clone is one base off. The V gene is TRBV28, the J gene TRBJ1-5, with D possibly matching TRBD1 (5 bases). This CDR3 has 13 amino acids. CDR1 and CDR2 (germline): MDHEN, SYDVKM. V dropped 4 bases and J dropped 9 bases, with 13 bases sitting between them. In DNA form, the CDR3 reads TGTGCCAGCAGTTCCAGGGACGGTCGGCCCCAGCATTTT. Translation: CASSSRDGRPQHF.

This clonotype was observed at least ten times. The chain couples TRBV6-6 to TRBJ2-5; D unresolved. From germline, CDR1 is MNHNY and CDR2 SVGAGI (reference sequence). This CDR3 has 16 amino acids. With 5 bases removed from V and 5 bases from J, the gap between germline ends came to 21 bases. Written as DNA, the CDR3 is TGTGCCAGCAGTCTACCATTAACAGTGCCCACGGAGACCCAGTACTTC. Its translation is CASSLPLTVPTETQYF.

The sample holds many counts of this clonotype. The V call is TRBV3-1, the J call TRBJ2-7; D is perhaps TRBD2 (6 bases). V shed 4 bases and J shed 2 bases, with 15 bases lying between them. Germline lookup yields CDR1 LGHDT and CDR2 YNNKEL (reference sequence). The CDR3 length is 15 residues. The CDR3 protein is CASSPYSAGTYEQYF. The DNA of the CDR3 is TGTGCCAGCAGCCCCTACTCTGCGGGAACCTACGAGCAGTACTTC.

This clonotype was found many times. The chain recombines TRBV5-1 with TRBJ2-1, with D hard to call. The CDR3 loop spans 14 amino acids. Germline-derived CDR1 and CDR2 are SGHRS and YFSETQ. Trimming removed 0 bases at V and 10 bases at J, with 14 bases between. In DNA form, the CDR3 reads TGCGCCAGCAGCTTGGCGGTCAAGCACCCGGAGCAGTTCTTC. Its translation is CASSLAVKHPEQFF.

V gene TRBV3-1 combines with J gene TRBJ2-1; 13 positions agree with TRBD2. CDR1 and CDR2 from the germline V gene are LGHDT and YNNKEL (reference sequence). The CDR3 is 15 residues long. The ends lost 1 base at V and 9 bases at J; junction bases unmatched: 3. CDR3 in amino acids: CASSQGTSGSFEQFF. For the CDR3, the DNA is TGTGCCAGCAGCCAAGGGACTAGCGGGAGTTTTGAGCAGTTCTTC.

This clonotype showed up many times. The CDR3 region is CASSLSASTDTQYF. The CDR3 nucleotides read TGTGCCAGCAGTTTGTCTGCAAGCACAGATACGCAGTATTTT. The chain is built from TRBV28 and TRBJ2-3, with D hard to call. V dropped 3 bases and J dropped 0 bases, with 7 bases sitting between them. Germline V lookup: CDR1 MDHEN, CDR2 SYDVKM. This CDR3 is built from 14 residues.

This clonotype was counted at least ten times. This rearrangement joins TRBV5-1 to TRBJ2-3; 12 bases are shared with TRBD2. The junction had 4 bases not matched to a gene; V was cut back by 1 base and J by 4 bases. CDR3 length equals 16 residues. Germline CDR1 reads SGHRS; CDR2 reads YFSETQ. CDR3 residues: CASSLMTSGRADTQYF. The CDR3 DNA reads as TGCGCCAGCAGCTTGATGACTAGCGGGAGAGCAGATACGCAGTATTTT. The full variable domain, with the rest looked up from reference TRBV5-1 and TRBJ2-3, is KAGVTQTPRYLIKTRGQQVTLSCSPISGHRSVSWYQQTPGQGLQFLFEYFSETQRNKGNFPGRFSGRQFSNSRSEMNVSTLELGDSALYLCASSLMTSGRADTQYFGPGTRLTVL.

Many counts were recorded for this clonotype. The chain links TRBV7-9 to TRBJ1-2; D is perhaps TRBD1 (5 bases). V shed 0 bases and J shed 8 bases, with 10 bases lying between them. Germline V gene data show CDR1 as SEHNR and CDR2 as FQNEAQ (reference sequence). The CDR3 contains 13 residues. The CDR3 sequence: CASSLAGQDGYTF. CDR3 sequence (DNA): TGTGCCAGCAGCTTAGCGGGGCAGGACGGCTACACCTTC.

This clonotype was detected many times. CDR3 DNA sequence: TGTGCCAGCAGTTACAAGGAGACAGGGAAATCACCCCTCCACTTT. Translating it yields CASSYKETGKSPLHF. The chain joins TRBV28 to TRBJ1-6, with 7 bases matching TRBD1. The CDR3 spans 15 residues. Germline trimming cut 4 bases from V and 10 bases from J; bases unmatched to any gene: 10. Germline values: CDR1 MDHEN, CDR2 SYDVKM.

The V gene is TRBV4-2, the J gene TRBJ1-5; 10 positions match TRBD1. This CDR3 has 16 residues. Germline assignment: CDR1 LGHNA and CDR2 YNFKEQ. J lost 6 bases, V lost 3 bases, and 8 bases had no gene match. The CDR3 sequence: CASSHGGQGCTQPQHF. CDR3 bases: TGTGCCAGCAGCCATGGGGGACAGGGGTGTACTCAGCCCCAGCATTTT.

This clonotype was seen ten or more times. The CDR3 region has the DNA TGTGCCTGGACAGCCGGGGATGAGCAGTTCTTC. Its translation is CAWTAGDEQFF. The genes are TRBV30 and TRBJ2-1; tentative D call: TRBD2 (5 bases). The germline gives CDR1 GTSNPN, CDR2 SVGIG (reference sequence). This CDR3 contains 11 residues. Trimming cost V 4 bases and J 8 bases, with 9 bases left between them.

This clonotype has at least ten counts. J is TRBJ2-3 and V is TRBV20-1, with D perhaps TRBD2 (6 bases). The CDR3 loop spans 15 amino acids. Trimming shortened V by 6 bases and J by 0 bases, and 16 bases separated the two germline ends. Germline values: CDR1 DFQATT, CDR2 SNEGSKA (reference sequence). Here the CDR3 reads CSALSSGLSTDTQYF. CDR3 DNA: TGCAGTGCCCTTTCAAGCGGGTTGAGCACAGATACGCAGTATTTT.

This clonotype showed up many times. The chain links TRBV28 to TRBJ1-5; no definite D call. Germline V lookup: CDR1 MDHEN, CDR2 SYDVKM. Trimming shortened V by 2 bases and J by 6 bases, and 5 bases separated the two germline ends. The CDR3 contains 12 residues. This chain's CDR3 is CASSLEVQPQHF. The CDR3 DNA follows: TGTGCCAGCAGTTTAGAGGTTCAGCCCCAGCATTTT.

This clonotype was recorded at least ten times. V gene TRBV4-1 combines with J gene TRBJ1-4; D is unresolved. V was cut by 0 bases and J by 6 bases, with 11 bases left in between. The CDR3 totals 15 residues. CDR1 and CDR2 from the germline V gene are MGHRA and YSYEKL. The CDR3 here is CASSQDGSVYEKLFF. In DNA form, the CDR3 reads TGCGCCAGCAGCCAAGACGGGAGCGTGTATGAAAAACTGTTTTTT.

This clonotype was seen ten or more times. CDR3 in DNA: TGCGCCAGCAGCGGCCCGCCAGATACGCAGTATTTT. Translating gives CASSGPPDTQYF. The V call is TRBV5-1, the J call TRBJ2-3; D unclear. The germline CDR1 and CDR2 sequences are SGHRS and YFSETQ. CDR3 length equals 12 residues. Trimming left V 4 bases short and J 4 bases short, with 7 bases between.

The genes are TRBV29-1 and TRBJ2-1, with 7 nucleotides matching TRBD1. Germline-derived CDR1 and CDR2 are SQVTM and ANQGSEA. The CDR3 consists of 16 residues. V dropped 0 bases and J dropped 0; count of bases not matched to a gene: 5. The CDR3 here is CSVEDPTGPSYNEQFF. In DNA form, the CDR3 reads TGCAGCGTTGAAGACCCGACAGGGCCCTCCTACAATGAGCAGTTCTTC.

This clonotype came up many times. DNA of the CDR3: TGTGCCAGCAGACAGGGGGCAGAGACCCAGTACTTC. Translated, it gives CASRQGAETQYF. The V and J genes are TRBV3-1 and TRBJ2-5; 9 bases align to TRBD1. CDR1 and CDR2 from the germline V gene are LGHDT and YNNKEL (reference sequence). The CDR3 spans 12 residues. J lost 4 bases, V lost 6 bases, and 0 bases had no gene match.

J is TRBJ2-1 and V is TRBV4-2, with 12 bases lining up with TRBD2. The J segment lost 4 bases and the V segment lost 1 base, leaving 2 bases of the junction unmatched. This CDR3 comprises 16 residues. From germline, CDR1 is LGHNA and CDR2 YNFKEQ. CDR3 protein: CASSQVLAGGYNEQFF. The CDR3 DNA follows: TGTGCCAGCAGCCAAGTCCTAGCGGGAGGGTACAATGAGCAGTTCTTC.

The chain joins TRBV11-3 to TRBJ2-2; D may be TRBD2 (5 bases). CDR1 and CDR2 (germline): SGHNT, YENEEA. V lost 1 base to trimming and J lost 0 bases, with 18 bases between them. This CDR3 contains 19 residues. The CDR3 DNA sequence: TGTGCCAGCAGCTTAGGGTTCGGAGGTCAAGGCTCGAACACCGGGGAGCTGTTTTTT. Protein: CASSLGFGGQGSNTGELFF. Looking up the rest from reference TRBV11-3 and TRBJ2-2 gives the full variable domain: EAGVVQSPRYKIIEKKQPVAFWCNPISGHNTLYWYLQNLGQGPELLIRYENEEAVDDSQLPKDRFSAERLKGVDSTLKIQPAELGDSAVYLCASSLGFGGQGSNTGELFFGEGSRLTVL.

This clonotype has a count of ten or more. The V and J genes are TRBV6-1 and TRBJ2-7; D unclear. This CDR3 has 10 amino acids. Trimming removed 1 base from V and 5 bases from J, with 0 bases in between. In germline, CDR1 is MNHNS, CDR2 SASEGT. CDR3 region: CASSEDEQYF. The CDR3, as DNA: TGTGCCAGCAGTGAAGACGAGCAGTACTTC.

At least ten counts were recorded for this clonotype. The chain combines TRBV5-1 with TRBJ2-1; 11 bases fit TRBD2. The junction had 13 bases not matched to a gene; V was cut back by 7 bases and J by 4 bases. This CDR3 region has 17 residues. CDR1 and CDR2 (germline): SGHRS, YFSETQ. CDR3 nucleotide sequence: TGCGCCAGCGGAGAAATCGGGGGACTAGCGGAATACAATGAGCAGTTCTTC. It translates to CASGEIGGLAEYNEQFF.

This clonotype was observed at least ten times. CDR3 in DNA: TGTGCCAGCAGTATCGGGACTAGCGGGAGAAGAGAGCAGTACTTC. This encodes CASSIGTSGRREQYF. The rearrangement links TRBV28 to TRBJ2-7; 14 bases are a match to TRBD2. Germline V gene data show CDR1 as MDHEN and CDR2 as SYDVKM. This CDR3 comprises 15 residues. The V segment lost 5 bases and the J segment 7 bases; nucleotides outside the gene matches: 7. The full variable domain, its missing parts supplied by reference TRBV28 and TRBJ2-7, is DVKVTQSSRYLVKRTGEKVFLECVQDMDHENMFWYRQDPGLGLRLIYFSYDVKMKEKGDIPEGYSVSREKKERFSLILESASTNQTSMYLCASSIGTSGRREQYFGPGTRLTVT.

This clonotype showed up many times. CDR3 DNA: TGTGCCAGCAGTTACGCCCCACTCACGCACAGCCGGGTATACGAGCAGTACTTC. Amino acid sequence: CASSYAPLTHSRVYEQYF. The chain links TRBV6-5 to TRBJ2-7; no definite D call. The CDR3 consists of 18 residues. In germline, CDR1 is MNHEY, CDR2 SVGAGI. V was cut by 2 bases and J by 4 bases, with 24 bases left in between.

The chain recombines TRBV18 with TRBJ1-6, with no clear D. Deletions cut 5 bases from V and 5 bases from J, with 7 bases between. Germline loops: CDR1 KGHSH, CDR2 LQKENI. The CDR3 has 13 amino acids. CDR3 amino acids: CASSGGHNSPLHF. DNA of the CDR3: TGTGCCAGCTCAGGAGGCCATAATTCACCCCTCCACTTT.

This clonotype was observed a few times. V usage is TRBV11-2 and J usage is TRBJ1-2; D ambiguous. The CDR3 is 19 amino acids. V was cut by 2 bases and J by 4 bases, with 26 bases left in between. The germline CDR1 and CDR2 sequences are SGHAT and FQNNGV. For the CDR3, the DNA is TGTGCCAGCAGCTTAAATCGAGATGGGGTCTCATCGGTGGTCTATGGCTACACCTTC. As protein: CASSLNRDGVSSVVYGYTF.

This clonotype was counted between two and nine times. Written as DNA, the CDR3 is TGCAGTGCTAGAGTGTTGGGGGCGTCGAGTGAAAAACTGTTTTTT. The encoded protein is CSARVLGASSEKLFF. This sequence joins TRBV20-1 and TRBJ1-4, with a possible D match to TRBD1 (6 bases). Germline V gene data show CDR1 as DFQATT and CDR2 as SNEGSKA (reference sequence). Trimming left V 1 base short and J 7 bases short, with 16 bases between. The CDR3 extends over 15 amino acids.

This clonotype has a count of ten or more. V usage is TRBV12-3 or TRBV12-4 and J usage is TRBJ1-2, with D unresolved. Deletions cut 5 bases from V and 4 bases from J, with 8 bases between. The CDR3 loop spans 12 amino acids. CDR3 in amino acids: CASSPAGYGYTF. The DNA for the CDR3 is TGTGCCAGCAGTCCCGCGGGCTATGGCTACACCTTC.